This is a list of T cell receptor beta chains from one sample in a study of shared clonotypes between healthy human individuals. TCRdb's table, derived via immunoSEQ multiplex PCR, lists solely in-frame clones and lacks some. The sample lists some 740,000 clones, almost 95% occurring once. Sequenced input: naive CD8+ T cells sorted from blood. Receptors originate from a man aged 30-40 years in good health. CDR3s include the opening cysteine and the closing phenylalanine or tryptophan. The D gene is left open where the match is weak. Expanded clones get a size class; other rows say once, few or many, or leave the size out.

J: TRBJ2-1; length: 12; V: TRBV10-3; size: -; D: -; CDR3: CAISERDNEQFF; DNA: TGTGCCATCAGTGAGCGGGACAATGAGCAGTTCTTC
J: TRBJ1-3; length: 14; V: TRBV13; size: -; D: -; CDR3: CASSIGTSGNTIYF; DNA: TGTGCCAGCAGCATTGGGACTTCGGGAAACACCATATATTTT
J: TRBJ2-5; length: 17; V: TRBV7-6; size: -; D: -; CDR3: CASSFLNRETSKETQYF; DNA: TGTGCCAGCAGCTTTTTGAACCGGGAGACCTCTAAAGAGACCCAGTACTTC
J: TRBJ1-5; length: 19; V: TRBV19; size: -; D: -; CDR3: CASRERGGAFLGGNQPQHF; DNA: TGTGCCAGTAGGGAGCGCGGGGGCGCATTTCTAGGAGGCAATCAGCCCCAGCATTTT
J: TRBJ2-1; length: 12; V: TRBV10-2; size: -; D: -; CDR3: CASSEGVNEQFF; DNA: TGCGCCAGCAGTGAAGGGGTGAATGAGCAGTTCTTC
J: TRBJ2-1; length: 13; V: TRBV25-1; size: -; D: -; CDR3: CASGYSQRNEQFF; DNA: TGTGCCAGCGGCTACTCCCAACGCAATGAGCAGTTCTTC
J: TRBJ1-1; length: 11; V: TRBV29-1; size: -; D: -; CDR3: CSVRVNTEAFF; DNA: TGCAGCGTCAGAGTGAACACTGAAGCTTTCTTT
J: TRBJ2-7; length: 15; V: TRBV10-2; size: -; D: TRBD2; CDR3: CASSETLAGAYEQYF; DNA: TGCGCCAGCAGTGAGACACTAGCGGGGGCCTACGAGCAGTACTTC
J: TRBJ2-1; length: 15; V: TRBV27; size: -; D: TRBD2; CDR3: CASSLSVRLANEQFF; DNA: TGTGCCAGCAGTTTATCGGTCCGACTAGCCAATGAGCAGTTCTTC
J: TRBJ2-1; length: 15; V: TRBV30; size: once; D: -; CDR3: CAGTGLWDSYNEQFF; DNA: TGTGCCGGGACGGGGTTATGGGACTCCTACAATGAGCAGTTCTTC
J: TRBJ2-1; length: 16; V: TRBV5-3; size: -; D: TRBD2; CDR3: CARSLDGGSSYNEQFF; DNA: TGTGCCAGAAGCTTGGACGGCGGGAGCTCCTACAATGAGCAGTTCTTC
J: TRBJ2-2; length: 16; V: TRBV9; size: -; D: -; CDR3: CASSVAGTTNTGELFF; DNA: TGTGCCAGCAGCGTAGCCGGGACAACGAACACCGGGGAGCTGTTTTTT
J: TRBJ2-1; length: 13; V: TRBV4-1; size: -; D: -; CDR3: CASSQVWSDEQFF; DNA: TGCGCCAGCAGCCAAGTCTGGAGCGATGAGCAGTTCTTC
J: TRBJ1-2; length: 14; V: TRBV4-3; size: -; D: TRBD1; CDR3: CASSRWDSDYGYTF; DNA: TGCGCCAGCAGCCGATGGGACAGCGACTATGGCTACACCTTC
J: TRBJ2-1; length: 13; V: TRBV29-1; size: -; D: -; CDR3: CSVEDGRENEQFF; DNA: TGCAGCGTTGAAGATGGCAGGGAGAATGAGCAGTTCTTC
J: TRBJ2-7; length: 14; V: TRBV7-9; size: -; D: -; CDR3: CASSPEHVTYEQYF; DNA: TGTGCCAGCAGCCCCGAGCACGTTACCTACGAGCAGTACTTC
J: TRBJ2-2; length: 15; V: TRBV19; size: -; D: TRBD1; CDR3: CASSIWDRGTGELFF; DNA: TGTGCCAGTAGTATTTGGGACAGGGGAACCGGGGAGCTGTTTTTT
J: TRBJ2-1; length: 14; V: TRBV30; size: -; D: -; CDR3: CACWPLPSYNEQFF; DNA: TGTGCCTGTTGGCCCCTGCCCTCCTACAATGAGCAGTTCTTC
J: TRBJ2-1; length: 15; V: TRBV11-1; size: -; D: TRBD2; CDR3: CASSETSGSYNEQFF; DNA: TGTGCCAGCAGCGAGACTAGCGGGAGTTACAATGAGCAGTTCTTC
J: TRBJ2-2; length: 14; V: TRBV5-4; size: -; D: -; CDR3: CASSLTEYTGELFF; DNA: TGTGCCAGCAGCTTGACCGAATACACCGGGGAGCTGTTTTTT
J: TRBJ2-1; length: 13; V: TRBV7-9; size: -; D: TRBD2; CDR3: CASSLSGGDEQFF; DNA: TGTGCCAGCAGCTTATCCGGGGGGGATGAGCAGTTCTTC
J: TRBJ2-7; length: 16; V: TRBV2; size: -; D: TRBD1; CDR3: CASSAKTGAFSYEQYF; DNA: TGTGCCAGCAGCGCAAAGACAGGGGCATTTTCCTACGAGCAGTACTTC
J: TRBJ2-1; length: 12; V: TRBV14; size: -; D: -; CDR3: CASSQGWDEQFF; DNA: TGTGCCAGCAGCCAAGGTTGGGATGAGCAGTTCTTC
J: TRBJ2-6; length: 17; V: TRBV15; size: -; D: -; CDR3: CATSRGQSNSGANVLTF; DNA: TGTGCCACCAGCAGAGGGCAGTCAAACTCTGGGGCCAACGTCCTGACTTTC
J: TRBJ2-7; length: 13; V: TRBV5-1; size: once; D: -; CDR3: CASSDENSYEQYF; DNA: TGCGCCAGCAGTGATGAGAATTCCTACGAGCAGTACTTC
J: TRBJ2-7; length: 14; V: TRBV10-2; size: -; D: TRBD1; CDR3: CASSTRDRGFEQYF; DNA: TGCGCCAGCAGCACCCGGGACAGGGGTTTCGAGCAGTACTTC